These 26 T cell receptor beta chains were sequenced from one sample in a study of memory CD4+ T cells and cytomegalovirus serostatus. The sort gate was single viable CD3+CD4+CD8-CD45RO+ cells for memory CD4+ T cells. Assay used: immunoSEQ multiplex PCR; TCRdb lists only in-frame clones, some missing. The sample shows about 54,000 clones, about 80% of them seen only once. Sample: memory CD4+ T cells from blood. The receptors derive from an adult in good health and CMV-seronegative.

This clone occurred once. CDR3 DNA sequence: TGTGCCAGCAGCTTTTTCAGGGGGAGATCAGATACGCAGTATTTT. This codes for CASSFFRGRSDTQYF. The chain recombines TRBV11-2 with TRBJ2-3; TRBD1 aligns across 7 bases. The CDR3 has 15 residues. Germline-derived CDR1 and CDR2 are SGHAT and FQNNGV. Trimming took 3 bases from V and 4 from J; bases not matched to a gene: 7.

The genes are TRBV18 and TRBJ2-3; D gene uncertain. This CDR3 comprises 18 residues. With 2 bases removed from V and 0 bases from J, the gap between germline ends came to 18 bases. Germline CDR1 KGHSH, CDR2 LQKENI. The chain's CDR3 is CASSPVPTTEASTDTQYF. CDR3 DNA: TGTGCCAGCTCACCAGTCCCAACGACGGAAGCTAGCACAGATACGCAGTATTTT.

The chain is built from TRBV5-1 and TRBJ2-6; 8 nucleotides align to TRBD1. The CDR3 sequence is 18 residues long. After removal of 4 bases from V and 4 bases from J, the junction contained 13 bases not matched to a gene. The V gene's germline CDR1 is SGHRS and CDR2 YFSETQ. The CDR3 DNA sequence: TGCGCCAGCAGCCCGTTAGGGACAGGTACTTCAGGGGCCAACGTCCTGACTTTC. It specifies CASSPLGTGTSGANVLTF.

The chain carries TRBV18 and TRBJ1-2, with D perhaps TRBD1 (5 bases). The V gene lost 3 bases and the J gene lost 2 bases, with 13 bases spanning the gap. The CDR3 length is 15 residues. Per the germline V gene, CDR1 is KGHSH and CDR2 is LQKENI. CDR3 residues: CASSPIRQQNYGYTF. CDR3 DNA: TGTGCCAGCTCACCTATCAGACAGCAAAACTATGGCTACACCTTC.

The chain is built from TRBV28 and TRBJ1-2; 10 positions agree with TRBD1. This CDR3 spans 14 amino acids. After removal of 5 bases from V and 5 bases from J, the junction contained 5 bases not matched to a gene. Germline-derived CDR1 and CDR2 are MDHEN and SYDVKM. CDR3 residues: CASSTTGGKYGYTF. The DNA for the CDR3 is TGTGCCAGCAGTACGACAGGGGGCAAATATGGCTACACCTTC.

The rearrangement joins TRBV19 to TRBJ1-1; D is unresolved. The CDR3 totals 12 residues. Germline loops: CDR1 LNHDA, CDR2 SQIVND (reference sequence). V was clipped by 9 bases and J by 2 bases, with 10 bases between them. CDR3 coding DNA: TGTGCCAGCCGGGAGGGAAACACTGAAGCTTTCTTT. Translated: CASREGNTEAFF.

The genes are TRBV5-1 and TRBJ1-1; D is possibly TRBD1 (6 bases). The CDR3 is made up of 15 amino acids. V was cut by 0 bases and J by 1 base, with 10 bases left in between. CDR1 is SGHRS, CDR2 YFSETQ, per germline. Written as DNA, the CDR3 is TGCGCCAGCAGCTTGGGGGTGACAGGGAACACTGAAGCTTTCTTT. Amino acid sequence: CASSLGVTGNTEAFF. Full variable domain (missing parts from reference TRBV5-1 and TRBJ1-1): KAGVTQTPRYLIKTRGQQVTLSCSPISGHRSVSWYQQTPGQGLQFLFEYFSETQRNKGNFPGRFSGRQFSNSRSEMNVSTLELGDSALYLCASSLGVTGNTEAFFGQGTRLTVV.

The chain links TRBV2 to TRBJ2-4, with D uncertain. From germline, CDR1 is SNHLY and CDR2 FYNNEI. CDR3 length equals 13 residues. V lost 7 bases and J lost 0, with 7 bases in between. CDR3 sequence: CASKSEAKNIQYF. DNA for the CDR3: TGTGCCAGCAAATCGGAAGCCAAAAACATTCAGTACTTC.

The rearrangement joins TRBV18 to TRBJ2-5; D call uncertain. Trimming removed 5 bases from V and 5 bases from J, with 12 bases in between. The length of the CDR3 is 13 residues. Germline V gives CDR1 KGHSH, CDR2 LQKENI. The CDR3 nucleotides are TGTGCCAGCTCAAGTCCTTTATACGAGACCCAGTACTTC. Translating it yields CASSSPLYETQYF.

V and J are TRBV28 and TRBJ2-1; D gene unclear. The germline V gene has CDR1 MDHEN and CDR2 SYDVKM. V was trimmed by 5 bases and J by 2 bases, leaving 10 bases between them. The CDR3 has 14 residues. CDR3 sequence (DNA): TGTGCCAGCAGTCTCCTAAGGACCTACAATGAGCAGTTCTTC. Protein product: CASSLLRTYNEQFF.

The gene calls are TRBV9 and TRBJ1-1; D possibly corresponds to TRBD1 (5 bases). Trimming removed 5 bases from V and 7 bases from J, with 12 bases in between. Per the germline V gene, CDR1 is SGDLS and CDR2 is YYNGEE. The CDR3 loop spans 12 amino acids. DNA for the CDR3: TGTGCCAGCAGGGCTCAGGGATATGAAGCTTTCTTT. Translated: CASRAQGYEAFF.

This chain links TRBV7-8 with TRBJ2-3; no firm D call. V lost 3 bases and J lost 3, with 7 bases in between. CDR3 length: 13 amino acids. Looked up from germline, CDR1 is SGHVS and CDR2 is FQNEAQ. For the CDR3, the DNA is TGTGCCAGCAGCTTCGCGCAGACAGATACGCAGTATTTT. It codes for CASSFAQTDTQYF.

J is TRBJ2-1 and V is TRBV25-1; TRBD1 matches at 8 bases. J gave up 4 bases and V 6 bases, and 8 bases lay outside the gene matches. CDR1 is MGHDK and CDR2 is SYGVNS in the germline V gene. This CDR3 is built from 15 residues. The CDR3 DNA reads TGTGCCAGCAGAGTGTTGACAGGGGAGTACAATGAGCAGTTCTTC. Amino acid sequence: CASRVLTGEYNEQFF.

V usage is TRBV6-6 and J usage is TRBJ1-2, with D tentatively TRBD1 (5 bases). CDR3 size: 14 residues. Germline V lookup: CDR1 MNHNY, CDR2 SVGAGI (reference sequence). Trimming cost V 0 bases and J 6 bases, with 11 bases left between them. CDR3 nucleotide sequence: TGTGCCAGCAGTTACTCGAGGGGAGCTCATGGCTACACCTTC. Protein sequence: CASSYSRGAHGYTF.

V usage is TRBV5-1 and J usage is TRBJ2-7; 9 bases fit TRBD2. The CDR3 extends over 14 amino acids. The trim removed 9 bases at V and 2 bases at J, leaving 9 bases unmatched. The V gene's germline CDR1 is SGHRS and CDR2 YFSETQ. CDR3 sequence reads: CATTRAGGTYEQYF. CDR3 sequence (DNA): TGCGCCACCACACGCGCGGGGGGGACCTACGAGCAGTACTTC.

The chain is built from TRBV10-1 and TRBJ1-6, with 7 bases fitting TRBD1. CDR1 and CDR2 from the germline V gene are WNHNN and SYGVQD (reference sequence). This CDR3 region has 14 residues. J lost 9 bases, V lost 6 bases, and 8 bases had no gene match. The CDR3 bases are TGCGCCAGCAGGAGGAGACAGGGAGTTTCACCCCTCCACTTT. This sequence encodes CASRRRQGVSPLHF.

This chain joins TRBV7-9 and TRBJ1-5; D is ambiguous. Germline V gives CDR1 SEHNR, CDR2 FQNEAQ (reference sequence). The CDR3 length is 15 residues. Trimming took off 4 bases at V and 2 bases at J, with 12 bases between the two ends. This CDR3 is CASSSPQVGNQPQHF. The DNA for the CDR3 is TGTGCCAGCAGCTCCCCGCAGGTAGGCAATCAGCCCCAGCATTTT. Full variable domain (outside the CDR3, taken from reference TRBV7-9 and TRBJ1-5): DTGVSQNPRHKITKRGQNVTFRCDPISEHNRLYWYRQTLGQGPEFLTYFQNEAQLEKSRLLSDRFSAERPKGSFSTLEIQRTEQGDSAMYLCASSSPQVGNQPQHFGDGTRLSIL.

Here the CDR3 reads CASSLRGQGRTEAFF. The CDR3 nucleotides are TGCGCCAGCAGCCTGCGGGGACAGGGAAGGACTGAAGCTTTCTTT. The chain joins TRBV4-1 to TRBJ1-1; the match to TRBD1 covers 9 bases. J lost 5 bases, V lost 4 bases, and 8 bases had no gene match. This CDR3 is 15 amino acids long. Germline CDR1 reads MGHRA; CDR2 reads YSYEKL.

V is TRBV15 and J is TRBJ2-4; the D gene is possibly TRBD2 (5 bases). CDR1 and CDR2 (germline): LNHNV, YYDKDF (reference sequence). V was trimmed by 0 bases and J by 0 bases, leaving 12 bases between them. This CDR3 region has 17 residues. This CDR3 is CATSRDPTGIAKNIQYF. As DNA, the CDR3 is TGTGCCACCAGCAGAGATCCGACCGGGATAGCCAAAAACATTCAGTACTTC.

This clone was recorded a few times. V usage is TRBV19 and J usage is TRBJ1-4, with TRBD1 matching over 8 bases. This CDR3 is built from 14 residues. The junction had 8 bases not matched to a gene; V was cut back by 6 bases and J by 8 bases. From germline, CDR1 is LNHDA and CDR2 SQIVND (reference sequence). In DNA, the CDR3 is TGTGCCAGTAGCAAGGACAGGGATGACGAAAAACTGTTTTTT. Translation gives CASSKDRDDEKLFF.

The V and J genes are TRBV4-3 and TRBJ2-5; a weak D match, TRBD1 (5 bases). Trimming left V 6 bases short and J 2 bases short, with 16 bases between. Germline V CDR1 and CDR2: LGHNA, YSLEER. This CDR3 comprises 15 residues. The CDR3 coding sequence is TGCGCCAGCAGTCCGGCAGGGTCCCCACAAGAGACCCAGTACTTC. Residues: CASSPAGSPQETQYF.

This chain connects TRBV6-6 to TRBJ1-5, with 7 nucleotides matching TRBD1. The CDR3 spans 16 residues. Germline V CDR1 and CDR2: MNHNY, SVGAGI (reference sequence). V lost 7 bases and J lost 1; bases outside the gene matches: 10. The CDR3, as DNA: TGTGCCAGCACCCGGGGGAAACAGGGGAGCAATCAGCCCCAGCATTTT. This gives the protein CASTRGKQGSNQPQHF.

This sequence joins TRBV7-8 and TRBJ1-2; D might be TRBD1 (6 bases). Trimming shortened V by 5 bases and J by 5 bases, and 15 bases separated the two germline ends. Germline assignment: CDR1 SGHVS and CDR2 FQNEAQ. This CDR3 has 14 amino acids. For the CDR3, the DNA is TGTGCCAGCAGCCCACGTGGGGGCACTTATGGCTACACCTTC. This gives the protein CASSPRGGTYGYTF. Variable domain in full (rest from reference TRBV7-8 and TRBJ1-2): GAGVSQSPRYKVAKRGQDVALRCDPISGHVSLFWYQQALGQGPEFLTYFQNEAQLDKSGLPSDRFFAERPEGSVSTLKIQRTQQEDSAVYLCASSPRGGTYGYTFGSGTRLTVV.

The rearrangement links TRBV2 to TRBJ1-2; D is uncertain. CDR3 length: 11 amino acids. V was trimmed by 4 bases and J by 8 bases, leaving 8 bases between them. CDR1 and CDR2 from the germline V gene are SNHLY and FYNNEI. The CDR3 spells CASSVEWGYTF. CDR3 DNA: TGTGCCAGCAGTGTGGAGTGGGGCTACACCTTC.

The chain has TRBV7-8 and TRBJ1-2; TRBD1 aligns across 9 bases. This CDR3 is 14 amino acids long. Trimming at V came to 6 bases and at J to 8 bases, leaving 10 bases not matched to a gene. Germline lookup yields CDR1 SGHVS and CDR2 FQNEAQ. CDR3 amino acids: CASSFNDRGGGYTF. In DNA, the CDR3 is TGTGCCAGCAGTTTCAATGACAGGGGGGGCGGCTACACCTTC.

The chain carries TRBV2 and TRBJ1-4, with D possibly TRBD1 on 6 matching bases. CDR1 is SNHLY and CDR2 is FYNNEI in the germline V gene. Trimming took off 5 bases at V and 1 base at J, with 11 bases between the two ends. The CDR3 is 15 amino acids. The CDR3 region is CASSTGTQTNEKLFF. CDR3 bases: TGTGCCAGCAGTACAGGGACGCAAACTAATGAAAAACTGTTTTTT.